The present T cell receptor beta chain was sequenced within a study of CD8+CD57+ T cells in acquired aplastic anemia. Regarding the study as a whole: Controls did not differ significantly from patients in CD8+ Simpson's diversity.

The patients chosen for sequencing had shown expansion of CD8+CD57+ cells (detected by flow cytometry). On this clonotype: Its antigen remains unidentified.

The CDR3 sequence is 14 residues long. V was trimmed by 3 bases and J by 3 bases, leaving 13 bases between them. From germline, CDR1 is SGHRS and CDR2 YFSETQ. Genomic DNA served as template for TCR beta VDJ and CDR3 profiling. TCRdb processed the reads anew with MiXCR; each CDR3 protein has one entry. The table has a few hundred thousand distinct CDR3 sequences, roughly 82% seen once. The V and J genes are TRBV5-1 and TRBJ2-7; D assignment may be TRBD1 or TRBD2 (5 bases each). This clonotype was obtained from a human donor with aplastic anemia. The sequencing sample was made of sorted CD4+, CD8+, or CD8+CD57+ T cells (not recorded which) from PBMCs. This CDR3 reads CASSWGPNSYEQYF. CDR3 coding DNA: TGCGCCAGCAGCTGGGGACCCAACAGCTACGAGCAGTACTTC.